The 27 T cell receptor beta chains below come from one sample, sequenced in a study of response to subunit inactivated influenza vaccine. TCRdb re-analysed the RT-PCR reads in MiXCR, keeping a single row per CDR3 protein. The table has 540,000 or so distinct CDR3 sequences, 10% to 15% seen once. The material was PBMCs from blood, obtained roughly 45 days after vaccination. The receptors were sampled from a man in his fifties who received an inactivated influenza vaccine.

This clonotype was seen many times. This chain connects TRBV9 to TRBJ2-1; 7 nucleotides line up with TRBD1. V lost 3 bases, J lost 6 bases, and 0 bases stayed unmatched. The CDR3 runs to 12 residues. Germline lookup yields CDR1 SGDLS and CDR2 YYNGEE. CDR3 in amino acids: CASSDRGNEQFF. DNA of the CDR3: TGTGCCAGCAGCGACAGGGGCAATGAGCAGTTCTTC. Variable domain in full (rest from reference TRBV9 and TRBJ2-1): DSGVTQTPKHLITATGQRVTLRCSPRSGDLSVYWYQQSLDQGLQFLIQYYNGEERAKGNILERFSAQQFPDLHSELNLSSLELGDSALYFCASSDRGNEQFFGPGTRLTVL.

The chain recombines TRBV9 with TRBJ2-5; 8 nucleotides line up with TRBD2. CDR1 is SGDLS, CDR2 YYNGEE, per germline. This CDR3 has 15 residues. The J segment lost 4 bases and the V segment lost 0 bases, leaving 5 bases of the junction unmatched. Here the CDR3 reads CASSVAGGLRETQYF. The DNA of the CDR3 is TGTGCCAGCAGCGTAGCGGGAGGGTTGCGAGAGACCCAGTACTTC. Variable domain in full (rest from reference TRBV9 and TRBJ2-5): DSGVTQTPKHLITATGQRVTLRCSPRSGDLSVYWYQQSLDQGLQFLIQYYNGEERAKGNILERFSAQQFPDLHSELNLSSLELGDSALYFCASSVAGGLRETQYFGPGTRLLVL.

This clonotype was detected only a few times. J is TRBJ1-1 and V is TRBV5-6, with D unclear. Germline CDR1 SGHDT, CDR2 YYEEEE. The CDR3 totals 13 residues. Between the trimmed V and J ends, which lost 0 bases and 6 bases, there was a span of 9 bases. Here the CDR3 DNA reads TGTGCCAGCAGCTTGGGGGCGCGGGCTGAAGCTTTCTTT. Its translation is CASSLGARAEAFF.

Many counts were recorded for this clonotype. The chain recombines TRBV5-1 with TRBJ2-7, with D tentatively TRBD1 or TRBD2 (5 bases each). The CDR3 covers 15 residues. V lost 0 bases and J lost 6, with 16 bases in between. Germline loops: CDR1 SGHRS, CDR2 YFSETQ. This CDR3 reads CASSLVVGDLAEQYF. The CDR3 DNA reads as TGCGCCAGCAGCTTGGTGGTCGGGGACCTCGCCGAGCAGTACTTC.

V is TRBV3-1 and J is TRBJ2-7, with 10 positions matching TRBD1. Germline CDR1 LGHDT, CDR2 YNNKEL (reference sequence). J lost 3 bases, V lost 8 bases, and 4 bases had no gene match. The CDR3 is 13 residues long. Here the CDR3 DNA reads TGTGCCAGCGAGGGGGACAGGGGCTACGAGCAGTACTTC. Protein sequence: CASEGDRGYEQYF.

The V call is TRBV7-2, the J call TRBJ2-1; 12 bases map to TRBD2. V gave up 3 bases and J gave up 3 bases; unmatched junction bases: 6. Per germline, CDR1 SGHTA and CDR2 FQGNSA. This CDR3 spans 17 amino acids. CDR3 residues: CASSFLTGLAGYNEQFF. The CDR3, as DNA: TGTGCCAGCAGCTTTTTGACGGGACTAGCGGGCTACAATGAGCAGTTCTTC.

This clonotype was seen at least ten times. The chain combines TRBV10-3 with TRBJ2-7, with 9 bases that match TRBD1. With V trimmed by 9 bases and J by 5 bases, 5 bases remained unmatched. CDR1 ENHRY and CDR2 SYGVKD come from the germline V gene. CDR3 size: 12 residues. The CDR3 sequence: CAIGQGIHEQYF. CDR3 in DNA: TGTGCCATAGGACAGGGGATACACGAGCAGTACTTC.

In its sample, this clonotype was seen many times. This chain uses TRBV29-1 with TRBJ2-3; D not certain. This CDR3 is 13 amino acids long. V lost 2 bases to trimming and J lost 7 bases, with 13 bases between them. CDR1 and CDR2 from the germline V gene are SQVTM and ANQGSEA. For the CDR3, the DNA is TGCAGCGTTGAACGACCTCCAGCAAATACGCAGTATTTT. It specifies CSVERPPANTQYF.

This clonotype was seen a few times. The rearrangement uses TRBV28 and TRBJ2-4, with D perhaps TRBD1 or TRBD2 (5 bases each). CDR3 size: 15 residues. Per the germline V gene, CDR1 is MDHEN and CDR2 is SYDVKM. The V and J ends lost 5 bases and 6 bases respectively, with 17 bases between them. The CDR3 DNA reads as TGTGCCAGCAGTAGGGGAGAGGGGTGGGGAAACATTCAGTACTTC. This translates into CASSRGEGWGNIQYF. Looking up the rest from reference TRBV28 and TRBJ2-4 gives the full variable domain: DVKVTQSSRYLVKRTGEKVFLECVQDMDHENMFWYRQDPGLGLRLIYFSYDVKMKEKGDIPEGYSVSREKKERFSLILESASTNQTSMYLCASSRGEGWGNIQYFGAGTRLSVL.

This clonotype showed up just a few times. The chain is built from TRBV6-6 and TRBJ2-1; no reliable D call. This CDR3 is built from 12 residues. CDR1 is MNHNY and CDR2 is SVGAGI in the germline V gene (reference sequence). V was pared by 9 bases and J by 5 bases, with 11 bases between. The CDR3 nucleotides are TGTGCCAGTGGTCAGGTAAACAATGAGCAGTTCTTC. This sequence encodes CASGQVNNEQFF.

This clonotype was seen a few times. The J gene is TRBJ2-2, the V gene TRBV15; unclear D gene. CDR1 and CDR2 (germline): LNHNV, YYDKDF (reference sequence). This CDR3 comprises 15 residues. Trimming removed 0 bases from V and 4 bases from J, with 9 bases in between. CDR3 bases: TGTGCCACCAGCAGAGATCTTTGGGCCACCGGGGAGCTGTTTTTT. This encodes CATSRDLWATGELFF. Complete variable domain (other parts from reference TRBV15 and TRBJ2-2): DAMVIQNPRYQVTQFGKPVTLSCSQTLNHNVMYWYQQKSSQAPKLLFHYYDKDFNNEADTPDNFQSRRPNTSFCFLDIRSPGLGDTAMYLCATSRDLWATGELFFGEGSRLTVL.

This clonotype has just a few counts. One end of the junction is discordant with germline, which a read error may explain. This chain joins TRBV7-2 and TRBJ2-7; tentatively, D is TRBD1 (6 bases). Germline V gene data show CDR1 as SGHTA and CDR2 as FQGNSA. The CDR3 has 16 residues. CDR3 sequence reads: CASNLIARDIHYEQYF. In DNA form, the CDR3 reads TGTGCCAGCAACTTAATCGCGAGGGACATCCACTACGAGCAGTACTTC.

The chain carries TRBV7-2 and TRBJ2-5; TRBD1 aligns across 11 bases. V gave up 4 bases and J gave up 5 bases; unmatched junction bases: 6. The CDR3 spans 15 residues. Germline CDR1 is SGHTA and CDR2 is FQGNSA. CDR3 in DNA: TGTGCCAGCAGCTCCCGGGACAGGGGGTTGGAGACCCAGTACTTC. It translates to CASSSRDRGLETQYF.

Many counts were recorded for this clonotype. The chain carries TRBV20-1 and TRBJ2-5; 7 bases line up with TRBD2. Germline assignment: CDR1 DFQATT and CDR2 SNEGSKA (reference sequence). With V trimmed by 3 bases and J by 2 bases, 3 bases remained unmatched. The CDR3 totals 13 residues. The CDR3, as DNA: TGCAGTGCTAGGCGGGGGAGACAAGAGACCCAGTACTTC. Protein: CSARRGRQETQYF.

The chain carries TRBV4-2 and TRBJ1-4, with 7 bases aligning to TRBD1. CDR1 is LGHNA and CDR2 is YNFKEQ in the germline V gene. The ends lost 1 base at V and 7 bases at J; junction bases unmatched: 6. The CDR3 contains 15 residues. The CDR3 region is CASSQVTGAGEKLFF. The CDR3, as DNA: TGTGCCAGCAGCCAAGTAACAGGGGCGGGTGAAAAACTGTTTTTT.

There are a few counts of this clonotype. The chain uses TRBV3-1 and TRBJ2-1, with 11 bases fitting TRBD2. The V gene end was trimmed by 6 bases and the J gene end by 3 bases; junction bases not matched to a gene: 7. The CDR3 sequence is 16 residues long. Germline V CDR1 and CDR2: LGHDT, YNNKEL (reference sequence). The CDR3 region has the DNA TGTGCCAGCAGTCCTGCGGGGACTAGCGGCTACAATGAGCAGTTCTTC. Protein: CASSPAGTSGYNEQFF.

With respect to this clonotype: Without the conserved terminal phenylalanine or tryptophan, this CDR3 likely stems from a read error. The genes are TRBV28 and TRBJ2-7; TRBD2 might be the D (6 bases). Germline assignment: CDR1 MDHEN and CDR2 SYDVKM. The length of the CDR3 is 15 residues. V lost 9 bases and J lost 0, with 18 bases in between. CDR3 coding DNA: TGTGCCAGTAGGCCGGGAGATCTTTCCTCCTACGAGCAGTACCTC. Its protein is CASRPGDLSSYEQYL.

The CDR3 DNA sequence: TGTGCCAGCAGCCAAGCGCGACAGGGGCCTGTTGGGACTGAAGCTTTCTTT. This encodes CASSQARQGPVGTEAFF. J is TRBJ1-1 and V is TRBV3-1; 8 bases align to TRBD1. Germline trimming cut 1 base from V and 5 bases from J; bases unmatched to any gene: 12. The CDR3 totals 17 residues. CDR1 LGHDT and CDR2 YNNKEL come from the germline V gene (reference sequence).

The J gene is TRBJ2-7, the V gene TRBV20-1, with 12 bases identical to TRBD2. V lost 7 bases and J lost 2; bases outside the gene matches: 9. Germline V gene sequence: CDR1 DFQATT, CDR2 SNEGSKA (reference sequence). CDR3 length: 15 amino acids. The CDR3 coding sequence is TGCAGTGGGGGGTCTAGCGGGAGGGCAGCCTACGAGCAGTACTTC. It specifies CSGGSSGRAAYEQYF.

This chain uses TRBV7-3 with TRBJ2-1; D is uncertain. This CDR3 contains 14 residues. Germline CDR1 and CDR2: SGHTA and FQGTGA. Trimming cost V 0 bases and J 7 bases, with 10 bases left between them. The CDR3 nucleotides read TGTGCCAGCAGCTTAACTTCTACTCGGAATGAGCAGTTCTTC. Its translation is CASSLTSTRNEQFF.

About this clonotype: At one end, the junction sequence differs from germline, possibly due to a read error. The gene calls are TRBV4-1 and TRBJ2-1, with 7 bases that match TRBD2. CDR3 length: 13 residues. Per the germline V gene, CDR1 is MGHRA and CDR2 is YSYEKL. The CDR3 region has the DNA TGCGCCTGCAGCCAAGATTCGGGACTATCGCAGTTCTTC. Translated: CACSQDSGLSQFF.

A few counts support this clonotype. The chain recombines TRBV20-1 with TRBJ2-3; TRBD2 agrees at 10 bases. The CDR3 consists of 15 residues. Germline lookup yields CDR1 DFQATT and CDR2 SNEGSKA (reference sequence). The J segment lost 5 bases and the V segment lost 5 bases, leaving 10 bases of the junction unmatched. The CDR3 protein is CSAGSGGLGGDTQYF. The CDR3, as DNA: TGCAGTGCTGGTAGCGGGGGGCTGGGAGGAGATACGCAGTATTTT.

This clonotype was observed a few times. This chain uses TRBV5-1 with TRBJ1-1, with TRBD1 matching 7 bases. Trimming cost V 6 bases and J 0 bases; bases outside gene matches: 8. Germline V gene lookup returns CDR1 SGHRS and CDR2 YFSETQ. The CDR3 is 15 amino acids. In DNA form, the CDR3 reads TGCGCCAGCACCCCAGGGGGAGTCATGAACACTGAAGCTTTCTTT. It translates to CASTPGGVMNTEAFF.

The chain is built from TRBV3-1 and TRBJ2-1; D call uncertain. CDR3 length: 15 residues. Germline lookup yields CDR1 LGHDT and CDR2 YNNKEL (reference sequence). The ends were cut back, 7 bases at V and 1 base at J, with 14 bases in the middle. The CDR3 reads CASTGAASSYNEQFF. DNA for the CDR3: TGTGCCAGCACAGGAGCAGCCTCATCCTACAATGAGCAGTTCTTC.

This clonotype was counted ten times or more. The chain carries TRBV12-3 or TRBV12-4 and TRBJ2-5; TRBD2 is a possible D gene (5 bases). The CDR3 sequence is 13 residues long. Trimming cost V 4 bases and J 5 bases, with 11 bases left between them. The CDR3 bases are TGTGCCAGCAGTTCGGACTGGCGGGAGACCCAGTACTTC. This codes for CASSSDWRETQYF.

The CDR3 sequence: CASSLGWGKQETQYF. CDR3 bases: TGCGCCAGCAGCTTGGGGTGGGGGAAGCAAGAGACCCAGTACTTC. The chain carries TRBV5-1 and TRBJ2-5; D is possibly TRBD1 or TRBD2 (5 bases each). The CDR3 extends over 15 amino acids. Germline V gene lookup returns CDR1 SGHRS and CDR2 YFSETQ. V lost 0 bases and J 2 bases, leaving 11 bases between the germline ends.

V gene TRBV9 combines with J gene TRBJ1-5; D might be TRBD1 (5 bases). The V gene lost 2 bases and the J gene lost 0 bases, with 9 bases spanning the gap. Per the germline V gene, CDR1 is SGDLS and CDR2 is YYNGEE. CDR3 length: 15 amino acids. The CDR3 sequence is CASSVGHSSNQPQHF. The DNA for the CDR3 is TGTGCCAGCAGCGTTGGACATTCTAGCAATCAGCCCCAGCATTTT.